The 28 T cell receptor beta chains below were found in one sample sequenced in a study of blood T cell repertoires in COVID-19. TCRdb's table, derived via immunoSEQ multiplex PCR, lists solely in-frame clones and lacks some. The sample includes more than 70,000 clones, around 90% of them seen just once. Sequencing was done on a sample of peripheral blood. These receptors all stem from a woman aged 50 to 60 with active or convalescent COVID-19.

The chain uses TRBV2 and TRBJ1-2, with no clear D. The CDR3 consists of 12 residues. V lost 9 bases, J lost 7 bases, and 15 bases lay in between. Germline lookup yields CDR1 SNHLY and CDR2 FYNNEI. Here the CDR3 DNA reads TGTGCCAGTCTAGGCCCGGGAGGTGGCTACACCTTC. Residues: CASLGPGGGYTF.

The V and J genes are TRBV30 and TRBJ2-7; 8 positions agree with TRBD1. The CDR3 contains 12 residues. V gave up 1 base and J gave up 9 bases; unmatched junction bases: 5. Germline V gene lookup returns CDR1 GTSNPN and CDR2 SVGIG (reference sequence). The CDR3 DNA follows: TGTGCCTGGAGTGACAGGGGGTGGCGGCAGTACTTC. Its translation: CAWSDRGWRQYF.

This CDR3 reads CSVSQGAGEQYF. CDR3 bases: TGCAGCGTCTCACAGGGGGCTGGCGAGCAGTACTTC. The gene calls are TRBV29-1 and TRBJ2-7, with TRBD1 matching 9 bases. Germline V CDR1 and CDR2: SQVTM, ANQGSEA. Unmatched junction bases numbered 6, after V lost 6 bases and J lost 6 bases. This CDR3 has 12 residues.

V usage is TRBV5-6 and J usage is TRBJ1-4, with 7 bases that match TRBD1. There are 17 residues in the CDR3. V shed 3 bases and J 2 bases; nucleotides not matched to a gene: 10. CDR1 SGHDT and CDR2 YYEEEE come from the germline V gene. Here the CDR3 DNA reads TGTGCCAGCAGCTCGCCACAGGGGTATGGGACTAATGAAAAACTGTTTTTT. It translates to CASSSPQGYGTNEKLFF.

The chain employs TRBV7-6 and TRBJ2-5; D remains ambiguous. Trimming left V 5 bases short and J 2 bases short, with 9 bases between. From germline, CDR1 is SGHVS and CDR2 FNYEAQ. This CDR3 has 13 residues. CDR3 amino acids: CASSPRPQETQYF. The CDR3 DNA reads TGTGCCAGCAGCCCGCGGCCGCAAGAGACCCAGTACTTC. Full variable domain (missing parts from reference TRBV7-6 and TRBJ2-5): GAGVSQSPRYKVTKRGQDVALRCDPISGHVSLYWYRQALGQGPEFLTYFNYEAQQDKSGLPNDRFSAERPEGSISTLTIQRTEQRDSAMYRCASSPRPQETQYFGPGTRLLVL.

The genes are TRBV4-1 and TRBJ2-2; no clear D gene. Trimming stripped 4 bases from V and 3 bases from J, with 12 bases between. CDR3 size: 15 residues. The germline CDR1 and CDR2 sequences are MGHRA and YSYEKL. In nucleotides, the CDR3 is TGCGCCAGCAGCCCAACCGGGTCTTACACCGGGGAGCTGTTTTTT. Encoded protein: CASSPTGSYTGELFF.

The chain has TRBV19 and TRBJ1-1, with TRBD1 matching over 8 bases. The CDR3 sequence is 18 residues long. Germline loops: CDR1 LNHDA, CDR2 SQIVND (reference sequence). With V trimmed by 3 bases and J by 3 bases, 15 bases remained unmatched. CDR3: CASSISRTGLLGDTEAFF. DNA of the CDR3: TGTGCCAGTAGTATCTCCCGGACAGGGCTACTTGGGGACACTGAAGCTTTCTTT.

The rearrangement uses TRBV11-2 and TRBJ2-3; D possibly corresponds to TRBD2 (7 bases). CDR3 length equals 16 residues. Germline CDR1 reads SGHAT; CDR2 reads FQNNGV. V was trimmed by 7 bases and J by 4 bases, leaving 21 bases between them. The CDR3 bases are TGTGCCAGCACCCCCCATGGAGGGGGGGCCTCAGATACGCAGTATTTT. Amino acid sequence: CASTPHGGGASDTQYF.

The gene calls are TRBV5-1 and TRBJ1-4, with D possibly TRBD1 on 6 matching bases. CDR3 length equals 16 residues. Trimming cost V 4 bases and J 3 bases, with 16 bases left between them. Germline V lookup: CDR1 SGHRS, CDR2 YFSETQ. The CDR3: CASSPVLRQANEKLFF. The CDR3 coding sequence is TGCGCCAGCAGCCCCGTTCTCAGACAGGCTAATGAAAAACTGTTTTTT.

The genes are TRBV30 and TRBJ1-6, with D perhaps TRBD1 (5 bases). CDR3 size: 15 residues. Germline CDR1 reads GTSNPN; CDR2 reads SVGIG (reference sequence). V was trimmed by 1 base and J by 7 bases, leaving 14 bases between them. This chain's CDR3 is CAWSALGGGNSPLHF. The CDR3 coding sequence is TGTGCCTGGAGTGCCCTCGGGGGAGGCAATTCACCCCTCCACTTT. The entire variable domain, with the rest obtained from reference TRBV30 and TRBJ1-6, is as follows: SQTIHQWPATLVQPVGSPLSLECTVEGTSNPNLYWYRQAAGRGLQLLFYSVGIGQISSEVPQNLSASRPQDRQFILSSKKLLLSDSGFYLCAWSALGGGNSPLHFGNGTRLTVT.

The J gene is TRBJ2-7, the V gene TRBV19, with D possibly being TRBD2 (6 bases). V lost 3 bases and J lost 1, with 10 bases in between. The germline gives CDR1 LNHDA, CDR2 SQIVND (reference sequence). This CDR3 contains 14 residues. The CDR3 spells CASSMGGKSYEQYF. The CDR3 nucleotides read TGTGCCAGTAGTATGGGGGGAAAGTCCTACGAGCAGTACTTC.

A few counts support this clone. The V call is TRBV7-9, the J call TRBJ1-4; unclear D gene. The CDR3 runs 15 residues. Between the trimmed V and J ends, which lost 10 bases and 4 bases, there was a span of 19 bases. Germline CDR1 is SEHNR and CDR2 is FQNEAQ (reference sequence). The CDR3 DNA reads TGTGCCATTTCGCGGGGAGGCCTACGTAATGAAAAACTGTTTTTT. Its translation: CAISRGGLRNEKLFF.

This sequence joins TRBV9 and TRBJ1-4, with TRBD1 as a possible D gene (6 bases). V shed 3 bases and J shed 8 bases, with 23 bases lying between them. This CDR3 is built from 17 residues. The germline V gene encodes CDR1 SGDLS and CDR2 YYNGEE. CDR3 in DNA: TGTGCCAGCAGCGGAGGCTTGAGGGCCGCGGGGGGCGAAAAACTGTTTTTT. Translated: CASSGGLRAAGGEKLFF.

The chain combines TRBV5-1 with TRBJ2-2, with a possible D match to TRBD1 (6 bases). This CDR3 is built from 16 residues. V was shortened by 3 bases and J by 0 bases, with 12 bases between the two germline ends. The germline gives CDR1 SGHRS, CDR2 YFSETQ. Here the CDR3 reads CASSSSTGANTGELFF. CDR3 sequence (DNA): TGCGCCAGCAGCTCGTCGACAGGCGCGAACACCGGGGAGCTGTTTTTT.

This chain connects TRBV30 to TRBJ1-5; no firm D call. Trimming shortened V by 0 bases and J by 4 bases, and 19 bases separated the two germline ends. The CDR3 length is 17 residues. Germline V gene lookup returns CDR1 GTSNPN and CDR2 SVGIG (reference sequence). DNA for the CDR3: TGTGCCTGGAGTGTACCCAAGGCTGGGCGGGATAATCAGCCCCAGCATTTT. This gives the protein CAWSVPKAGRDNQPQHF.

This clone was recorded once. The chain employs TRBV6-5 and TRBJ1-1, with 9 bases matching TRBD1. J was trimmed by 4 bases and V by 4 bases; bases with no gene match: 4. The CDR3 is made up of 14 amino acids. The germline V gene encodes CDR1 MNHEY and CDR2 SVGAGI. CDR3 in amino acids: CASSLDRGGTEAFF. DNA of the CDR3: TGTGCCAGCAGTTTGGACAGGGGAGGCACTGAAGCTTTCTTT.

The CDR3 sequence: CASNAGGSSTEAFF. The CDR3 DNA reads TGTGCTAGTAACGCAGGGGGATCGAGCACTGAAGCTTTCTTT. This rearrangement joins TRBV12-5 to TRBJ1-1; 7 bases map to TRBD1. This CDR3 contains 14 residues. J was trimmed by 4 bases and V by 8 bases; bases with no gene match: 10. Germline CDR1 LGHNT, CDR2 FRNRAP.

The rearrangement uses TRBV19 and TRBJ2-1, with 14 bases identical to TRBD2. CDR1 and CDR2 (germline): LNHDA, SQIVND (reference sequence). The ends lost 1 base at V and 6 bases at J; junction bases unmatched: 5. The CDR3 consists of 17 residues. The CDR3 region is CASSIVPGTSGGNEQFF. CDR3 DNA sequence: TGTGCCAGTAGTATAGTCCCCGGGACTAGCGGGGGCAATGAGCAGTTCTTC.

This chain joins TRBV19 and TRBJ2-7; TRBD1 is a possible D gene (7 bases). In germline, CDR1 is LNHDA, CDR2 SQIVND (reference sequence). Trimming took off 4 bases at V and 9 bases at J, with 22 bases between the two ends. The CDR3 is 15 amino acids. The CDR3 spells CASSNRGAAQGGQYF. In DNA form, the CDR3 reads TGTGCCAGTAGTAACCGCGGGGCAGCCCAGGGGGGGCAGTACTTC.

CDR3 DNA: TGTGCCAGCAGTTACGGAGGGAAGCAGTACTTC. It yields the protein CASSYGGKQYF. The rearrangement uses TRBV6-5 and TRBJ2-7, with D possibly matching TRBD2 (6 bases). This CDR3 contains 11 residues. Germline V lookup: CDR1 MNHEY, CDR2 SVGAGI. With 2 bases removed from V and 8 bases from J, the gap between germline ends came to 7 bases.

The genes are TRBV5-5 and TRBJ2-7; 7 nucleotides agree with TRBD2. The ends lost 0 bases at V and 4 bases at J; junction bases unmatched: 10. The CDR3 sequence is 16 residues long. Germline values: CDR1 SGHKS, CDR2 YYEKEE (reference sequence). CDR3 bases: TGTGCCAGCAGCTTGGCAGGCGCCCTAGCGGCTTACGAGCAGTACTTC. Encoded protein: CASSLAGALAAYEQYF. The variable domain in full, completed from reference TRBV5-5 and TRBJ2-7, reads DAGVTQSPTHLIKTRGQQVTLRCSPISGHKSVSWYQQVLGQGPQFIFQYYEKEERGRGNFPDRFSARQFPNYSSELNVNALLLGDSALYLCASSLAGALAAYEQYFGPGTRLTVT.

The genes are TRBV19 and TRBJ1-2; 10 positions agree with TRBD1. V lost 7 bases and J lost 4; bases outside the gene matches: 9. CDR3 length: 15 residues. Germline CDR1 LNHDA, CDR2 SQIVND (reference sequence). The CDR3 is CASTPDRGLGYGYTF. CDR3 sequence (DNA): TGTGCCAGTACCCCGGACAGGGGGTTAGGCTATGGCTACACCTTC.

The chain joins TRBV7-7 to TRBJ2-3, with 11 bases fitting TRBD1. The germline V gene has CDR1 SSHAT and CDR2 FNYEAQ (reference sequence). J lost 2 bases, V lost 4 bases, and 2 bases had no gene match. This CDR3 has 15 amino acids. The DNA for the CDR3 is TGTGCCAGCAGCTCGGGACAGGGGGTCACAGATACGCAGTATTTT. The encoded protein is CASSSGQGVTDTQYF.

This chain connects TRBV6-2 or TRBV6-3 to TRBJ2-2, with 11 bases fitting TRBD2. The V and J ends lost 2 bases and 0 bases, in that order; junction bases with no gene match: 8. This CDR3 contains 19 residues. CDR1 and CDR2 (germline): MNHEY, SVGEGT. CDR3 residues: CASSYSTSGGRANTGELFF. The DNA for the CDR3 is TGTGCCAGCAGTTACAGTACTAGCGGGGGACGCGCGAACACCGGGGAGCTGTTTTTT.

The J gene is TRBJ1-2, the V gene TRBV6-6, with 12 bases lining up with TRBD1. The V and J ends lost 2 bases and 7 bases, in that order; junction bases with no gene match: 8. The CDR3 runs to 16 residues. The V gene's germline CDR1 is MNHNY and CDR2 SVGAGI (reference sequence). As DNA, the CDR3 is TGTGCCAGCAGTTACCCAGCGGGACAGGGGGCTTTTGGCTACACCTTC. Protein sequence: CASSYPAGQGAFGYTF.

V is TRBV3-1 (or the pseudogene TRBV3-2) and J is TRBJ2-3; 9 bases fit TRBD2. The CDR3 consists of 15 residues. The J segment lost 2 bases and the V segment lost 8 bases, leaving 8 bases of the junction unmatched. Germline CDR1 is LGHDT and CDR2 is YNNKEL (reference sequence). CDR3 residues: CASSLAGQSTDTQYF. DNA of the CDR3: TGTGCCAGCTCCCTAGCGGGGCAATCCACAGATACGCAGTATTTT.

The DNA for the CDR3 is TGTGCCAGCAGCCCCAGGGGTAGCGGGGGGCAAGAGACCCAGTACTTC. Amino acids: CASSPRGSGGQETQYF. The chain recombines TRBV9 with TRBJ2-5; 10 nucleotides line up with TRBD2. Germline loops: CDR1 SGDLS, CDR2 YYNGEE. Germline trimming cut 4 bases from V and 2 bases from J; bases unmatched to any gene: 8. This CDR3 has 16 amino acids.

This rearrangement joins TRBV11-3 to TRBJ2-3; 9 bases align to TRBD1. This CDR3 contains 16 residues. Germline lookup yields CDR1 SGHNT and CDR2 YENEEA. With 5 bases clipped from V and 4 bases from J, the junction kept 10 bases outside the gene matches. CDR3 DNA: TGTGCCAGCAGCCACCGACAGGGGGGCGGCGCAGATACGCAGTATTTT. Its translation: CASSHRQGGGADTQYF.